This entry concerns a single TCR beta chain. The data are from a study of chemoradiotherapy in HPV16-positive cancers. The assay was immunoSEQ multiplex PCR, and TCRdb's table has in-frame clones only and misses some. Among about 10,000 clones listed, around 86% were seen once. V was cut by 6 bases and J by 5 bases, with 10 bases left in between. The germline V gene encodes CDR1 SNHLY and CDR2 FYNNEI. The length of the CDR3 is 12 residues. The starting material was blood, obtained from a patient who underwent chemoradiotherapy. This sequence was found in a human donor with HPV-associated anogenital cancer. V usage is TRBV2 and J usage is TRBJ2-5; the D call may be TRBD1 or TRBD2 (6 bases each). CDR3 sequence reads: CASSGGGETQYF. CDR3 coding DNA: TGTGCCAGCAGCGGGGGCGGGGAGACCCAGTACTTC.